The 29 T cell receptor beta chains listed next were all sequenced from one sample in a study of PD-1 blockade in mismatch repair-deficient tumors. Profiling relied on immunoSEQ multiplex PCR, and the TCRdb table lists in-frame clones only, not all of them. Found here are 30,000 to 45,000 clones, approximately 88% of them singletons; the top ten hold approximately 0.98%. Source: PBMCs, taken 38 weeks after starting pembrolizumab. The receptors stem from an adult with mismatch repair-deficient cancer.

The rearrangement links TRBV18 to TRBJ1-2, with D hard to call. CDR3 length: 13 amino acids. Looked up from germline, CDR1 is KGHSH and CDR2 is LQKENI. The germline V and J ends were trimmed by 5 bases and 6 bases, with 13 bases remaining between them. CDR3 in DNA: TGTGCCAGCTCAGAAGACATCGTTGATGGCTACACCTTC. This codes for CASSEDIVDGYTF.

The V gene is TRBV27, the J gene TRBJ2-7; 10 nucleotides agree with TRBD2. Looked up from germline, CDR1 is MNHEY and CDR2 is SMNVEV (reference sequence). With V trimmed by 5 bases and J by 3 bases, 4 bases remained unmatched. The CDR3 is 14 residues long. CDR3 sequence: CASSIAGGDYEQYF. Written as DNA, the CDR3 is TGTGCCAGCAGTATAGCGGGAGGCGACTACGAGCAGTACTTC.

The chain combines TRBV19 with TRBJ2-1; a possible D gene is TRBD1 (5 bases). V was shortened by 7 bases and J by 5 bases, with 15 bases between the two germline ends. Germline V gene sequence: CDR1 LNHDA, CDR2 SQIVND (reference sequence). CDR3 length equals 14 residues. The CDR3 region is CASTPTRTNNEQFF. The CDR3 DNA follows: TGTGCCAGTACCCCTACCCGGACAAACAATGAGCAGTTCTTC.

This chain connects TRBV11-3 to TRBJ1-4, with D hard to call. The CDR3 covers 16 residues. Per the germline V gene, CDR1 is SGHNT and CDR2 is YENEEA. V lost 1 base and J 0 bases, leaving 9 bases between the germline ends. For the CDR3, the DNA is TGTGCCAGCAGCTTAGTATCCGTTCCAACTAATGAAAAACTGTTTTTT. This gives the protein CASSLVSVPTNEKLFF.

The chain is built from TRBV5-1 and TRBJ1-1; TRBD1 aligns across 7 bases. The ends lost 0 bases at V and 5 bases at J; junction bases unmatched: 7. The germline CDR1 and CDR2 sequences are SGHRS and YFSETQ. This CDR3 has 15 residues. The CDR3 DNA sequence: TGCGCCAGCAGCTTGGGGCAGGGGGTATTGACTGAAGCTTTCTTT. Amino acids: CASSLGQGVLTEAFF.

J is TRBJ1-2 and V is TRBV4-1; TRBD1 agrees at 9 bases. The V segment lost 1 base and the J segment 7 bases; nucleotides outside the gene matches: 16. From germline, CDR1 is MGHRA and CDR2 YSYEKL. This CDR3 has 18 residues. CDR3 nucleotide sequence: TGCGCCAGCAGCCAAGCCGGGACAGGGTCTTCGTCGGGGAGTGGCTACACCTTC. Translation: CASSQAGTGSSSGSGYTF.

The rearrangement joins TRBV21-1 to TRBJ1-2; TRBD1 is taken as the D call from the table, unchecked against the DNA. TRBV21-1 is given as a pseudogene. The CDR3 covers 14 residues. CDR3 nucleotides: TGTGCCAGCACCTACCGGGACAACTCCTATGGCTACACCTTC. It translates to CASTYRDNSYGYTF.

This chain links TRBV11-1 with TRBJ2-1; 7 bases match TRBD2. The CDR3 runs to 12 residues. From germline, CDR1 is SGHAT and CDR2 FQDESV (reference sequence). V lost 2 bases to trimming and J lost 12 bases; unmatched junction nucleotides: 4. The CDR3 reads CASSLRPSGQFF. The CDR3 bases are TGTGCCAGCAGCTTAAGGCCTAGCGGGCAGTTCTTC.

The J gene is TRBJ2-7, the V gene TRBV5-1, with D maybe TRBD2 (5 bases). This CDR3 has 14 residues. V was shortened by 4 bases and J by 3 bases, with 14 bases between the two germline ends. Germline loops: CDR1 SGHRS, CDR2 YFSETQ. The CDR3, as DNA: TGCGCCAGCAGCCCGGCGACGGGAAACTACGAGCAGTACTTC. Residues: CASSPATGNYEQYF.

This clone was counted between two and nine times. The chain combines TRBV5-4 with TRBJ2-7, with D perhaps matching TRBD1 (6 bases). The germline CDR1 and CDR2 sequences are SGHNT and YYREEE (reference sequence). The CDR3 spans 15 residues. The V end lost 4 bases, the J end lost 0 bases, and 14 bases lay between the germline ends. As DNA, the CDR3 is TGTGCCAGCAGCACCAAGACAGGTAGCTCCTACGAGCAGTACTTC. This translates into CASSTKTGSSYEQYF.

The DNA for the CDR3 is TGTGCCAGCAGCTTAGCAGGGGGCCTCAATCAGCCCCAGCATTTT. It yields the protein CASSLAGGLNQPQHF. The chain links TRBV7-9 to TRBJ1-5; 7 nucleotides align to TRBD1. The CDR3 is 15 residues long. CDR1 SEHNR and CDR2 FQNEAQ come from the germline V gene (reference sequence). Losses at the gene ends were 0 bases for V and 3 bases for J; bases not matched to a gene: 2. The complete variable domain, with remaining parts taken from reference TRBV7-9 and TRBJ1-5, reads DTGVSQNPRHKITKRGQNVTFRCDPISEHNRLYWYRQTLGQGPEFLTYFQNEAQLEKSRLLSDRFSAERPKGSFSTLEIQRTEQGDSAMYLCASSLAGGLNQPQHFGDGTRLSIL.

The CDR3 coding sequence is TGTGCCAGCAGCACGGGCCTAACGGGGAATGAGCAGTTCTTC. This encodes CASSTGLTGNEQFF. The chain links TRBV7-2 to TRBJ2-1, with D perhaps TRBD2 (5 bases). Trimming stripped 5 bases from V and 7 bases from J, with 15 bases between. CDR3 length equals 14 residues. Germline loops: CDR1 SGHTA, CDR2 FQGNSA.

J is TRBJ1-5 and V is TRBV6-1; D not certain. This CDR3 is built from 13 residues. V was pared by 0 bases and J by 7 bases, with 7 bases between. CDR1 is MNHNS and CDR2 is SASEGT in the germline V gene. For the CDR3, the DNA is TGTGCCAGCAGTGAAGCGAGGGTACAGCCCCAGCATTTT. Protein sequence: CASSEARVQPQHF.

J is TRBJ2-2 and V is TRBV19, with 14 bases fitting TRBD2. Germline assignment: CDR1 LNHDA and CDR2 SQIVND (reference sequence). The junction had 6 bases not matched to a gene; V was cut back by 10 bases and J by 5 bases. The CDR3 is made up of 15 amino acids. CDR3 loop: CATQGTSGRTGELFF. The CDR3 region has the DNA TGTGCCACTCAAGGGACTAGCGGGAGAACCGGGGAGCTGTTTTTT.

The chain is built from TRBV2 and TRBJ2-1; unclear D gene. Looked up from germline, CDR1 is SNHLY and CDR2 is FYNNEI. V shed 4 bases and J shed 2 bases, with 6 bases lying between them. The CDR3 length is 13 residues. The CDR3 coding sequence is TGTGCCAGCAGTGTGGGCACCTACAATGAGCAGTTCTTC. The encoded protein is CASSVGTYNEQFF.

The gene calls are TRBV30 and TRBJ1-5; TRBD1 matches 12 bases. From germline, CDR1 is GTSNPN and CDR2 SVGIG (reference sequence). The J segment lost 1 base and the V segment lost 5 bases, leaving 12 bases of the junction unmatched. The CDR3 sequence is 18 residues long. CDR3 residues: CAWDSGTGGRGSNQPQHF. DNA of the CDR3: TGTGCCTGGGATTCCGGGACAGGGGGCAGGGGGAGCAATCAGCCCCAGCATTTT.

The chain carries TRBV7-2 and TRBJ1-1; 9 nucleotides align to TRBD1. The CDR3 runs 15 residues. V shed 5 bases, J shed 1 base, and the junction held 5 bases outside the gene matches. The germline V gene encodes CDR1 SGHTA and CDR2 FQGNSA. In nucleotides, the CDR3 is TGTGCCAGCAGCAAACAGGGGGCGGGGAACACTGAAGCTTTCTTT. Translating gives CASSKQGAGNTEAFF.

This chain joins TRBV27 and TRBJ2-1; TRBD1 is a possible D gene (5 bases). Germline CDR1 MNHEY, CDR2 SMNVEV (reference sequence). Deletions cut 2 bases from V and 4 bases from J, with 12 bases between. CDR3 length equals 15 residues. The CDR3 nucleotides read TGTGCCAGCAGTTTAAGGGGAACCCTTTACAATGAGCAGTTCTTC. It yields the protein CASSLRGTLYNEQFF.

The chain joins TRBV11-3 to TRBJ1-4; D gene uncertain. The length of the CDR3 is 14 residues. Between the trimmed V and J ends, which lost 1 base and 5 bases, there was a span of 8 bases. The germline V gene has CDR1 SGHNT and CDR2 YENEEA. DNA for the CDR3: TGTGCCAGCAGCTTAGTTGGGCGAAATGAAAAACTGTTTTTT. Translated, it gives CASSLVGRNEKLFF.

Comment on this clone: Other DNA sequences of this sample code for an identical CDR3. The gene calls are TRBV10-3 and TRBJ1-1; 9 nucleotides agree with TRBD1. The CDR3 runs 14 residues. V lost 4 bases to trimming and J lost 4 bases; unmatched junction nucleotides: 4. Germline-derived CDR1 and CDR2 are ENHRY and SYGVKD. The CDR3 DNA sequence: TGTGCCATCAGTGCAACAGGGGGCGGCACTGAAGCTTTCTTT. Amino acids: CAISATGGGTEAFF.

This rearrangement joins TRBV10-3 to TRBJ2-1; weak D call: TRBD2 (6 bases). CDR1 ENHRY and CDR2 SYGVKD come from the germline V gene. The V and J ends lost 5 bases and 7 bases respectively, with 15 bases between them. CDR3 length: 14 residues. This CDR3 is CAISKRDFTNEQFF. The DNA for the CDR3 is TGTGCCATCAGTAAACGGGACTTTACGAATGAGCAGTTCTTC.

The CDR3 DNA sequence: TGTGCCAGATCTGGGGGCTTTGGGGAGACCCAGTACTTC. This sequence encodes CARSGGFGETQYF. The V call is TRBV6-1, the J call TRBJ2-5; D is possibly TRBD1 (6 bases). CDR3 size: 13 residues. The V gene lost 9 bases and the J gene lost 5 bases, with 16 bases spanning the gap. CDR1 is MNHNS, CDR2 SASEGT, per germline.

V and J are TRBV5-4 and TRBJ1-2, with D perhaps TRBD1 (6 bases). This CDR3 region has 13 residues. In germline, CDR1 is SGHNT, CDR2 YYREEE (reference sequence). The V gene lost 0 bases and the J gene lost 5 bases, with 8 bases spanning the gap. The CDR3 sequence is CASSLERGYGYTF. The DNA of the CDR3 is TGTGCCAGCAGCTTGGAGAGGGGGTATGGCTACACCTTC.

The CDR3 region is CASSLDLGGENEQFF. The DNA for the CDR3 is TGTGCCAGCAGCTTAGACCTTGGGGGGGAAAATGAGCAGTTCTTC. This chain connects TRBV11-3 to TRBJ2-1, with 7 bases identical to TRBD2. The CDR3 consists of 15 residues. Germline CDR1 SGHNT, CDR2 YENEEA. J gave up 7 bases and V 0 bases, and 6 bases lay outside the gene matches.

DNA of the CDR3: TGCGCCAGCAGCTTGGGGACAGGAAATGAGCAGTTCTTC. Translating it yields CASSLGTGNEQFF. The V and J genes are TRBV5-1 and TRBJ2-1; 7 bases agree with TRBD1. Germline lookup yields CDR1 SGHRS and CDR2 YFSETQ. The J segment lost 7 bases and the V segment lost 0 bases, leaving 1 base of the junction unmatched. The CDR3 totals 13 residues. The complete variable domain, with remaining parts taken from reference TRBV5-1 and TRBJ2-1, reads KAGVTQTPRYLIKTRGQQVTLSCSPISGHRSVSWYQQTPGQGLQFLFEYFSETQRNKGNFPGRFSGRQFSNSRSEMNVSTLELGDSALYLCASSLGTGNEQFFGPGTRLTVL.

The V gene is TRBV19, the J gene TRBJ1-2; 8 positions match TRBD1. The trim removed 8 bases at V and 4 bases at J, leaving 12 bases unmatched. The CDR3 totals 15 residues. Germline CDR1 and CDR2: LNHDA and SQIVND (reference sequence). The CDR3 spells CASYRGQGFSYGYTF. For the CDR3, the DNA is TGTGCCAGTTACCGTGGACAGGGTTTCTCCTATGGCTACACCTTC.

The genes are TRBV11-2 and TRBJ2-7; possibly TRBD2 for D (5 bases). With 0 bases removed from V and 3 bases from J, the gap between germline ends came to 6 bases. The germline gives CDR1 SGHAT, CDR2 FQNNGV. This CDR3 is 13 amino acids long. DNA of the CDR3: TGTGCCAGCAGCTTAGAACTAGGCTACGAGCAGTACTTC. Translating gives CASSLELGYEQYF. The variable domain in full, completed from reference TRBV11-2 and TRBJ2-7, reads EAGVAQSPRYKIIEKRQSVAFWCNPISGHATLYWYQQILGQGPKLLIQFQNNGVVDDSQLPKDRFSAERLKGVDSTLKIQPAKLEDSAVYLCASSLELGYEQYFGPGTRLTVT.

This chain joins TRBV28 and TRBJ2-2; D is undetermined. The germline CDR1 and CDR2 sequences are MDHEN and SYDVKM. Trimming shortened V by 4 bases and J by 2 bases, and 14 bases separated the two germline ends. The CDR3 is made up of 16 amino acids. The CDR3 sequence: CASSSAGDPNTGELFF. The CDR3 DNA reads as TGTGCCAGCAGTTCTGCCGGAGACCCTAACACCGGGGAGCTGTTTTTT.

This sequence joins TRBV27 and TRBJ1-5, with 9 bases aligning to TRBD1. Germline V lookup: CDR1 MNHEY, CDR2 SMNVEV (reference sequence). The CDR3 consists of 14 residues. V dropped 6 bases and J dropped 4; count of bases not matched to a gene: 4. The CDR3 sequence: CASRRTGANQPQHF. The DNA of the CDR3 is TGTGCCAGCAGGAGGACAGGGGCTAATCAGCCCCAGCATTTT.